These T cell receptor beta chains were read from a single sample in a study of Graves' ophthalmopathy and Graves' hyperthyroidism. Via MiXCR, TCRdb re-called the multiplex PCR reads, giving one row per CDR3 protein. The table lists 500,000 to 800,000 distinct CDR3 sequences, more than 40% of them singletons, with over 2.5% in the top ten. Sequenced: peripheral blood. These TCRs come from an adult man with Graves' ophthalmopathy. Both conserved end residues are part of each CDR3. A D gene is named only where the DNA matches it firmly. A clone size is listed for some rows: how often the clone was seen (once, few, many), or a class if it is expanded.

V	size	D	J	DNA	CDR3
TRBV5-6	NA	TRBD2	TRBJ2-5	TGTGCCAGCAGCTTGGAGGCTAGCGGGGGGGCGGTGGAGACCCAGTACTTC	CASSLEASGGAVETQYF
TRBV19	many	TRBD1	TRBJ1-5	TGTGCCAGTAGCCAGGGGGCGGGGAATCAGCCCCAGCATTTT	CASSQGAGNQPQHF
TRBV20-1	NA	NA	TRBJ2-1	TGCAGTGTTCTGGGACGGTACAATGAGCAGTTCTTC	CSVLGRYNEQFF
TRBV2	NA	NA	TRBJ1-2	TGTGCCAGCAGTGAAGGGGGCTTCGGCGGCTACACCTTC	CASSEGGFGGYTF
TRBV4-2	few	NA	TRBJ2-2	TGTGCCAGCAGCCAAGGGCGGAACGGGGAGCTGTTTTTT	CASSQGRNGELFF
TRBV12-3/TRBV12-4	many	TRBD1	TRBJ1-2	TGTGCCAGCAGTCCTAGGGACAGGGAGGGCTACACCTTC	CASSPRDREGYTF
TRBV9	many	NA	TRBJ1-1	TGTGCCAGCAGCCCCGGGACAAGGAACACTGAAGCTTTCTTT	CASSPGTRNTEAFF
TRBV2	NA	NA	TRBJ1-6	TGTGCCAGCACCGAAGCGGGGAGATATTCACCCCTCCACTTT	CASTEAGRYSPLHF
TRBV6-5	few	NA	TRBJ1-1	TGTGCCAGCAGTTACTCGAGTAGGGACACTGAAGCTTTCTTT	CASSYSSRDTEAFF
TRBV9	NA	NA	TRBJ1-6	TGTGCCTGGGCCCCAAGCCATAATTCACCCCTCCACTTT	CAWAPSHNSPLHF
TRBV14	NA	NA	TRBJ2-7	TGTGCCAGCAGCCAATTTGCGGGTTCCCCCTACGAGCAGTACTTC	CASSQFAGSPYEQYF
TRBV19	few	NA	TRBJ2-2	TGTGCCAGTAGTATTTTGGTCGACACCGGGGAGCTGTTTTTT	CASSILVDTGELFF
TRBV4-2	many	NA	TRBJ1-1	TGTGCCAGCAGCCAAGATAAGGAGGCGGTGAACACTGAAGCTTTCTTT	CASSQDKEAVNTEAFF
TRBV7-2	many	NA	TRBJ1-5	TGTGCCAGCAGCTTGCAAAGGTCCGGTCAGCCCCAGCATTTT	CASSLQRSGQPQHF
TRBV10-3	NA	NA	TRBJ1-6	TGTGCCATCGGTTCCTACGAGCAGTATAATTCACCCCTCCACTTT	CAIGSYEQYNSPLHF
TRBV29-1	NA	TRBD1	TRBJ2-7	TGCAGCGTTGAGGCCGGACAGGGATCCTACGAGCAGTACTTC	CSVEAGQGSYEQYF
TRBV15	NA	TRBD2	TRBJ2-5	TGTGCCACCAGCAGATACCCTGCAACTAGCGGCCAAGAGACCCAGTACTTC	CATSRYPATSGQETQYF
TRBV9	NA	TRBD1	TRBJ2-2	TGTGCCAGCAGTTCGGACAGGACGAGGACCGGGGAGCTGTTTTTT	CASSSDRTRTGELFF
TRBV2	many	NA	TRBJ2-2	TGTGCCAGCACCCCCGGTCGGATCGAGATCACCGGGGAGCTGTTTTTT	CASTPGRIEITGELFF
TRBV25-1	NA	TRBD1	TRBJ2-7	TGTGCCAGCCCGGGACAGAACTCCTACGAGCAGTACTTC	CASPGQNSYEQYF
TRBV15	NA	NA	TRBJ1-4	TGTGCCACCAGCAGCTTGCAGGGGATGAATGAAAAACTGTTTTTT	CATSSLQGMNEKLFF
TRBV19	once	NA	TRBJ1-2	TGTGCCAGTAGTAGGCTTCCGGGCCAGGCCACCTTC	CASSRLPGQATF
TRBV20-1	few	TRBD2	TRBJ2-7	TGCAGTGCTAAGAGGCCTAGCGGGACCTCCGAGCAGTACTTC	CSAKRPSGTSEQYF
TRBV25-1	once	TRBD1	TRBJ2-7	TGTGCCAGCAGTGATCAGGACAGGGGATACGAGCAGTACTTC	CASSDQDRGYEQYF
TRBV25-1	NA	NA	TRBJ2-2	TGTGCCAGCAGTGACCTCCCAGGGAGGTCCGCCGAGGGGCTGTTTTTT	CASSDLPGRSAEGLFF
TRBV24-1	few	TRBD1	TRBJ2-1	TGTGCCACAGGGATCCGGGACAGAGAATCCTACAATGAGCAGTTCTTC	CATGIRDRESYNEQFF
TRBV2	many	NA	TRBJ1-2	TGTGCCAGCAGTGAGCAGGCCACAGGTGGCTACACCTTC	CASSEQATGGYTF
TRBV7-2	few	NA	TRBJ1-2	TGTGCCAGCAGCTTGCGGAGACAGACTTCCTATGGCTACACCTTC	CASSLRRQTSYGYTF
TRBV4-2	NA	NA	TRBJ1-2	TGTGCCAGCAGGAAAACCGGACAAACTACTAACTATGGCTACACCTTC	CASRKTGQTTNYGYTF
TRBV6-5	NA	NA	TRBJ1-2	TGTGCCAGCACTCCCCAGCAGGCTTATGGCTACACCTTC	CASTPQQAYGYTF
TRBV10-2	NA	NA	TRBJ1-3	TGCGCCAACACACCGGGACAAGACTCTGGAAACACCATATATTTT	CANTPGQDSGNTIYF
TRBV11-3	many	NA	TRBJ1-1	TGTGCCAGCAGCTTTTTGCCGAACACTGAAGCTTTCTTT	CASSFLPNTEAFF
TRBV20-1	NA	TRBD1	TRBJ1-2	TGCAGTGCTGGGACAGGGGTTAATGAAGGCTACACCTTC	CSAGTGVNEGYTF
TRBV4-2	NA	TRBD2	TRBJ2-7	TGTGCCAGCAGCCAAGATGGCGTCGGGGGGGGCTCCTACGAGCAGTACTTC	CASSQDGVGGGSYEQYF